This T cell receptor (beta chain) was identified in a study of Ad26.COV2.S vaccination and SARS-CoV-2 variants (dated by TCRdb to the early 2020s). The study in broad terms: Donors in the vaccine arm were drawn from COV1001, a multicentre, randomized, double-blind, placebo-controlled phase I-IIa trial testing Ad26.COV2.S in healthy adults. Participants in the trial were split at random into five groups of five each, receiving low-dose or high-dose Ad26.COV2.S once or twice, or else placebo on both occasions. Investigators remained blinded to trial group allocation during experiments and outcome assessment. Ad26.COV2.S was administered intramuscularly at 5 x 10^10 or 1 x 10^11 viral particles, either as a single shot or as two shots given 56 days apart. The specificity and breadth of SARS-CoV-2-reactive T cell receptors after Ad26.COV2.S vaccination were assessed by TCRbeta repertoire sequencing. A total of 32 samples were included in the TCR-sequenced set, comprising roughly 19 Ad26.COV2.S vaccine recipients, 5 placebo recipients and 8 SARS-CoV-2 convalescent individuals.

From V the trimming removes 5 bases and from J it removes 1 base, while the gene matches leave 3 bases of the junction unaccounted for. The CDR3 holds 15 amino acids from the cysteine to the phenylalanine. The entry retains the CDR3 DNA only, 45 bases that are in frame from base 1. CDR1 and CDR2 (LGHNA, YSLEER) derive from the germline V gene. The paper as a whole reports these results and caveats: Compared with placebo recipients, Ad26.COV2.S recipients showed higher spike-specific TCR breadth (P = 0.0014). The authors noted that the TCR breadth and depth analyses may have underestimated total T cell responses. Substantial breadth of spike-specific CD8+ and CD4+ T cell responses was reported after vaccination. Vaccine and placebo recipients had similar non-spike TCR breadth, a finding consistent with the vaccine containing only spike. The study was not powered to compare responses between vaccine doses or regimens.

The treatment or condition label on this specimen signifies: 19 received Ad26.COV2.S at low or high dose, single or two shots; roughly five received placebo; per-sample allocation not given. For vaccine and placebo recipients, repertoires were sequenced using samples collected on day 63 after the first injection. In Cohort 1b, about two dozen adults aged 18-55 years were enrolled at a single site in Boston, USA, between 29 July and 7 August 2020. As a vaccine, Ad26.COV2.S was a replication-incompetent adenovirus type 26 vector that expressed a prefusion-stabilized SARS-CoV-2 spike protein derived from the original Wuhan strain. The immunoSEQ Assay was used to sequence TCRbeta CDR3 regions. After extraction, genomic DNA underwent amplification by bias-controlled multiplex PCR, followed by high-throughput sequencing. Concerning the study's data processing: To quantify the absolute abundance of every unique TCRbeta CDR3 region, sequences were collapsed and filtered. T cell fraction was estimated by normalization of TCRbeta template counts to usable DNA, with usable DNA being measured through amplification of reference genes present in all nucleated cells. Repertoire TCRs were annotated as SARS-CoV-2-specific by exact matching of V gene, CDR3 amino acid sequence and J gene to a known reactive TCR set. The reference SARS-CoV-2 TCR set came from MIRA and was filtered for enrichment in COVID-19-positive ImmuneCODE repertoires, removing public or cross-reactive TCRs. Drawing on the MIRA antigens, annotated TCRs were analysed further at the level of specific ORF or position within ORF. Breadth was defined as the number of annotated unique rearrangements divided by the total number of unique productive rearrangements, and depth was defined as the summed frequency of the annotated unique rearrangements. Two-sided Wilcoxon rank-sum tests were used to compare TCR breadth between groups. TCRdb retrieved this table from immuneACCESS and kept in-frame rearrangements only. Not all clones are present; in checked studies, unresolved V genes account for under half, and no reason is known for the remainder. V, J and clone size are those of that table, while D and trimming were read from the DNA. The sample table holds about 350,000 clones, of which around 83% were seen once. Jointly, the top ten make up 3.3% of the sample.

Notes on this clone: The antigen it binds to is not known. Base qualities are not provided; no much larger clone lies one nucleotide away.

This clonotype was obtained from a person aged 18-60 years who received the Ad26.COV2.S COVID-19 vaccine or a placebo. The sample was peripheral blood, taken in a trial of Ad26.COV2.S vaccine versus placebo. Here the chain combines TRBV4-3 and TRBJ2-7; TRBD1 matches 12 bases in the middle. The CDR3 is CASSGDRGLSYEQYF. The DNA sequence is as follows: TGCGCCAGCAGCGGGGACAGGGGGCTGTCCTACGAGCAGTACTTC.